This T cell receptor (beta chain) was obtained from a study of shared clonotypes between healthy human individuals. V lost 6 bases, J lost 3 bases, and 11 bases stayed unmatched. Germline values: CDR1 MNHEY, CDR2 SMNVEV (reference sequence). The CDR3 is 17 amino acids. A remark on this clone: Its target is not known.

Unsorted PBMC samples were amplified in replicate PCRs containing about 300 ng DNA, tens of thousands of T cell genomes. Assay: immunoSEQ multiplex PCR; the TCRdb copy retains only in-frame clones and omits some. The top ten hold about 12% of the sample, which has 400,000 to 600,000 clones, around 75% seen once. The donors were all Caucasian adults (living in Nashville, Tennessee). Study results and caveats: Blood was the sole source, and tissue repertoires probably differ. Limitation of the genetic and exposure-history diversity represented came from the few donors.

This receptor was taken from a middle-aged woman in good health. Some clones in this sample may be carry-over from other donors' samples. The chain couples TRBV27 to TRBJ2-2; 9 nucleotides line up with TRBD1. Sample: PBMCs. In DNA form, the CDR3 reads TGTGCCAGCAGCCTCTACGGACAGGGGTGGGACACCGGGGAGCTGTTTTTT. This encodes CASSLYGQGWDTGELFF.